This T cell receptor (beta chain) is drawn from a study of blood T cell repertoires in COVID-19. Study at large: The United States, Italy and Spain supplied acute and convalescent COVID-19 samples.

This clone was observed once. In the authors' workflow: How many nucleated cells were present was estimated from reference gene primer amplification. The table came from immunoSEQ multiplex PCR; TCRdb's copy has only in-frame clones and leaves some out. V and J calls and clone size are as listed in that table; D and trimming were resolved from the DNA. Found here are approximately 82,000 clones, about 83% of them singletons; the top ten hold over 15%. CDR1 is SGHKS, CDR2 YYEKEE, per germline (reference sequence). This CDR3 has 15 amino acids. V trimming: 4 bases; J trimming: 3 bases; junction bases outside the gene matches: 6.

The receptor comes from a woman aged 55-69 years with acute or convalescent COVID-19. The J gene is TRBJ2-7, the V gene TRBV5-5; 11 nucleotides agree with TRBD2. What was sequenced was peripheral blood. The CDR3 DNA is TGTGCCAGCAGCCGTAGCGGGAGGGCCGACTACGAGCAGTACTTC. Translated, it gives CASSRSGRADYEQYF. Full variable domain (outside the CDR3, taken from reference TRBV5-5 and TRBJ2-7): DAGVTQSPTHLIKTRGQQVTLRCSPISGHKSVSWYQQVLGQGPQFIFQYYEKEERGRGNFPDRFSARQFPNYSSELNVNALLLGDSALYLCASSRSGRADYEQYFGPGTRLTVT.